This T cell receptor (beta chain) was recovered during a study of cytomegalovirus exposure and HLA in healthy donors. It was with 60 Vbeta and 13 Jbeta primers that the PCR ran. Data came from immunoSEQ multiplex PCR; TCRdb stores just in-frame clones and leaves some out. Of around 150,000 clones in the sample, roughly 74% are singletons; the top ten hold 11%. Germline V gives CDR1 SGHTA, CDR2 FQGNSA. Between the trimmed V and J ends, which lost 3 bases and 0 bases, there was a span of 14 bases. The CDR3 totals 16 residues. The sample comprised PBMCs. This TCR was recovered from a man aged 18-30 years in good health and CMV-seropositive. The rearrangement uses TRBV7-2 and TRBJ1-1; D may be TRBD1 (5 bases). The CDR3: CASSFQGAGMNTEAFF. In nucleotides, the CDR3 is TGTGCCAGCAGCTTTCAGGGAGCGGGCATGAACACTGAAGCTTTCTTT. Full variable domain (remainder filled in from reference TRBV7-2 and TRBJ1-1): GAGVSQSPSNKVTEKGKDVELRCDPISGHTALYWYRQSLGQGLEFLIYFQGNSAPDKSGLPSDRFSAERTGGSVSTLTIQRTQQEDSAVYLCASSFQGAGMNTEAFFGQGTRLTVV.